Below, 29 T cell receptor beta chains from the same sample are listed, as sequenced in a study of shared clonotypes between healthy human individuals. TCRdb's table, derived via immunoSEQ multiplex PCR, lists solely in-frame clones and lacks some. This sample has 600,000 to 750,000 clones, with 72% found just once. Sequencing was performed on memory CD4+ T cells sorted from blood. Subset: CD45RA-negative fraction. Receptors were obtained from a woman in her twenties or thirties in good health.

Ten or more counts support this clone. This chain joins TRBV27 and TRBJ2-2; D is ambiguous. The V gene's germline CDR1 is MNHEY and CDR2 SMNVEV (reference sequence). This CDR3 comprises 14 residues. V lost 6 bases and J 6 bases, leaving 14 bases between the germline ends. The CDR3 region is CASRGIGGAGELFF. The CDR3 DNA sequence: TGTGCCAGCAGAGGGATAGGTGGGGCCGGGGAGCTGTTTTTT.

The chain couples TRBV9 to TRBJ1-4; D is undetermined. V was trimmed by 2 bases and J by 0 bases, leaving 8 bases between them. Germline assignment: CDR1 SGDLS and CDR2 YYNGEE. The CDR3 totals 15 residues. The CDR3 sequence is CASSVSGTTNEKLFF. CDR3 coding DNA: TGTGCCAGCAGCGTGTCCGGGACAACTAATGAAAAACTGTTTTTT.

This clone was picked up one time. The chain has TRBV28 and TRBJ2-7; 7 bases match TRBD2. The V gene end was trimmed by 8 bases and the J gene end by 2 bases; junction bases not matched to a gene: 9. CDR1 is MDHEN, CDR2 SYDVKM, per germline. This CDR3 spans 14 amino acids. The CDR3 reads CASLENGRTYEQYF. The CDR3, as DNA: TGTGCCAGCCTTGAGAACGGGAGGACCTACGAGCAGTACTTC.

The chain couples TRBV9 to TRBJ1-5; D is uncertain. Germline V gives CDR1 SGDLS, CDR2 YYNGEE. The V gene lost 4 bases and the J gene lost 5 bases, with 10 bases spanning the gap. This CDR3 has 13 residues. DNA of the CDR3: TGTGCCAGCAGCTTAACTTTTGATCAGCCCCAGCATTTT. Amino acids: CASSLTFDQPQHF.

This clone came up a few times. J is TRBJ2-4 and V is TRBV6-6; D possibly matches TRBD1 or TRBD2 (5 bases each). This CDR3 is built from 14 residues. Germline values: CDR1 MNHNY, CDR2 SVGAGI (reference sequence). Trimming cost V 4 bases and J 6 bases, with 13 bases left between them. CDR3 region: CASSLPGTRNIQYF. For the CDR3, the DNA is TGTGCCAGCAGTTTGCCCGGGACGAGAAACATTCAGTACTTC.

The chain has TRBV5-1 and TRBJ2-3; 9 nucleotides align to TRBD1. V was clipped by 3 bases and J by 5 bases; unmatched bases: 10. CDR1 is SGHRS and CDR2 is YFSETQ in the germline V gene. The CDR3 length is 16 residues. DNA for the CDR3: TGCGCCAGCAGCTCCTCCGGGACAGGGATAGGAGATACGCAGTATTTT. Its protein product is CASSSSGTGIGDTQYF.

The chain combines TRBV19 with TRBJ2-2; 9 nucleotides line up with TRBD1. The CDR3 loop spans 17 amino acids. Germline values: CDR1 LNHDA, CDR2 SQIVND (reference sequence). The V and J ends lost 10 bases and 1 base, in that order; junction bases with no gene match: 13. The CDR3 nucleotides are TGTGCCATCCACCCTGGAGTGGGACAGGGGAACACCGGGGAGCTGTTTTTT. Its translation is CAIHPGVGQGNTGELFF.

The V and J genes are TRBV7-9 and TRBJ2-7, with D unclear. CDR3 size: 14 residues. Trimming took off 1 base at V and 6 bases at J, with 13 bases between the two ends. Germline V lookup: CDR1 SEHNR, CDR2 FQNEAQ (reference sequence). The CDR3 loop reads CASSLDLGLSEQYF. The CDR3 nucleotides are TGTGCCAGCAGCTTAGATCTAGGGCTTAGCGAGCAGTACTTC.

The rearrangement links TRBV7-2 to TRBJ2-3, with D perhaps matching TRBD1 or TRBD2 (5 bases each). The CDR3 has 16 residues. Germline-derived CDR1 and CDR2 are SGHTA and FQGNSA. Trimming stripped 5 bases from V and 0 bases from J, with 15 bases between. The CDR3 nucleotides are TGTGCCAGCAGCGGGCGGGCAGGGCGGAGCACAGATACGCAGTATTTT. Translating it yields CASSGRAGRSTDTQYF.

V is TRBV7-8 and J is TRBJ1-5; D ambiguous. The CDR3 is 17 amino acids. Per the germline V gene, CDR1 is SGHVS and CDR2 is FQNEAQ. Trimming cost V 0 bases and J 0 bases, with 12 bases left between them. DNA of the CDR3: TGTGCCAGCAGCTTAGCGAGTGGCGCGGATAGCAATCAGCCCCAGCATTTT. It yields the protein CASSLASGADSNQPQHF.

The gene calls are TRBV27 and TRBJ2-7; D possibly corresponds to TRBD2 (6 bases). Germline V gives CDR1 MNHEY, CDR2 SMNVEV (reference sequence). The CDR3 contains 13 residues. V was clipped by 3 bases and J by 6 bases, with 12 bases between them. CDR3 DNA sequence: TGTGCCAGCAGTTTCGCGTCTAGCGCCGAGCAGTACTTC. Translation: CASSFASSAEQYF.

V is TRBV4-2 and J is TRBJ2-7, with 9 bases aligning to TRBD1. CDR1 and CDR2 (germline): LGHNA, YNFKEQ. This CDR3 region has 17 residues. V lost 0 bases to trimming and J lost 3 bases; unmatched junction nucleotides: 9. In nucleotides, the CDR3 is TGTGCCAGCAGCCAAGAAAGTACAGGGGGCGATTTCTACGAGCAGTACTTC. Its protein is CASSQESTGGDFYEQYF.

The rearrangement links TRBV4-1 to TRBJ1-2, with D possibly being TRBD1 (6 bases). Germline CDR1 MGHRA, CDR2 YSYEKL. The CDR3 is 14 residues long. V was pared by 2 bases and J by 5 bases, with 12 bases between. The CDR3 region is CASSQILGGYGYTF. DNA of the CDR3: TGCGCCAGCAGCCAAATCTTAGGGGGTTATGGCTACACCTTC.

This clone was seen a handful of times. This chain links TRBV2 with TRBJ2-7; no definite D call. The CDR3 extends over 12 amino acids. From germline, CDR1 is SNHLY and CDR2 FYNNEI. V lost 2 bases, J lost 5 bases, and 7 bases lay in between. The CDR3 reads CASSERVHEQYF. The CDR3, as DNA: TGTGCCAGCAGTGAAAGGGTCCACGAGCAGTACTTC.

The chain links TRBV28 to TRBJ1-5, with D tentatively TRBD1 (5 bases). Germline lookup yields CDR1 MDHEN and CDR2 SYDVKM. V lost 6 bases, J lost 7 bases, and 16 bases lay in between. CDR3 length: 14 residues. CDR3 region: CASSPGGKGQPQHF. The CDR3 coding sequence is TGTGCCAGCAGCCCGGGGGGAAAAGGGCAGCCCCAGCATTTT.

The chain uses TRBV7-6 and TRBJ2-7; TRBD1 matches 9 bases. Germline CDR1 SGHVS, CDR2 FNYEAQ. J gave up 3 bases and V 5 bases, and 8 bases lay outside the gene matches. The CDR3 extends over 15 amino acids. The CDR3 sequence: CASSQGQGGGYEQYF. DNA of the CDR3: TGTGCCAGCAGCCAGGGACAGGGTGGGGGCTACGAGCAGTACTTC. Full variable domain (rest looked up from reference TRBV7-6 and TRBJ2-7): GAGVSQSPRYKVTKRGQDVALRCDPISGHVSLYWYRQALGQGPEFLTYFNYEAQQDKSGLPNDRFSAERPEGSISTLTIQRTEQRDSAMYRCASSQGQGGGYEQYFGPGTRLTVT.

This CDR3 is CASSRDRMSSGYTF. As DNA, the CDR3 is TGTGCCAGCAGCCGGGACCGCATGAGCAGTGGCTACACCTTC. The V gene is TRBV6-6, the J gene TRBJ1-2, with D possibly TRBD1 on 5 matching bases. Germline assignment: CDR1 MNHNY and CDR2 SVGAGI (reference sequence). The CDR3 spans 14 residues. Trimming removed 6 bases from V and 7 bases from J, with 18 bases in between.

The rearrangement links TRBV27 to TRBJ2-1, with TRBD2 matching over 13 bases. Germline V gives CDR1 MNHEY, CDR2 SMNVEV (reference sequence). This CDR3 has 19 amino acids. The ends lost 1 base at V and 0 bases at J; junction bases unmatched: 6. CDR3 in amino acids: CASSLFGLAGAYSYNEQFF. For the CDR3, the DNA is TGTGCCAGCAGTTTATTTGGACTAGCGGGAGCGTACTCCTACAATGAGCAGTTCTTC.

The chain uses TRBV6-5 and TRBJ2-3; no reliable D call. The V end lost 6 bases, the J end lost 2 bases, and 12 bases lay between the germline ends. The V gene's germline CDR1 is MNHEY and CDR2 SVGAGI. This CDR3 is built from 14 residues. Here the CDR3 reads CASSRTFNTDTQYF. CDR3 nucleotides: TGTGCCAGCAGCCGAACCTTCAACACAGATACGCAGTATTTT.

The rearrangement uses TRBV7-8 and TRBJ2-7, with no clear D. CDR1 SGHVS and CDR2 FQNEAQ come from the germline V gene. V gave up 1 base and J gave up 2 bases, with 15 bases separating them. This CDR3 has 16 amino acids. The CDR3 DNA reads as TGTGCCAGCAGCTTAGAGCCCGCCGCTGACCCCTACGAGCAGTACTTC. This codes for CASSLEPAADPYEQYF.

CDR3 nucleotides: TGTGCCAGCAGTAGGGCTAGCGGTTCCTACAATGAGCAGTTCTTC. It specifies CASSRASGSYNEQFF. The chain joins TRBV28 to TRBJ2-1; 7 bases match TRBD2. V dropped 5 bases and J dropped 1; count of bases not matched to a gene: 5. The germline V gene encodes CDR1 MDHEN and CDR2 SYDVKM. The CDR3 extends over 15 amino acids.

This chain links TRBV7-6 with TRBJ1-5, with D perhaps TRBD1 (6 bases). V dropped 2 bases and J dropped 5 bases, with 10 bases sitting between them. CDR3 length: 14 amino acids. CDR1 SGHVS and CDR2 FNYEAQ come from the germline V gene. The CDR3, as DNA: TGTGCCAGCAGCTTACTTGAGGGGGATCAGCCCCAGCATTTT. As protein: CASSLLEGDQPQHF.

J is TRBJ1-2 and V is TRBV14; D not resolved. Germline values: CDR1 SGHDN, CDR2 FVKESK. CDR3 size: 14 residues. Trimming took off 3 bases at V and 4 bases at J, with 12 bases between the two ends. Written as DNA, the CDR3 is TGTGCCAGCAGCCACTCTGGGTATGCCTATGGCTACACCTTC. It specifies CASSHSGYAYGYTF. Full variable domain (missing parts from reference TRBV14 and TRBJ1-2): EAGVTQFPSHSVIEKGQTVTLRCDPISGHDNLYWYRRVMGKEIKFLLHFVKESKQDESGMPNNRFLAERTGGTYSTLKVQPAELEDSGVYFCASSHSGYAYGYTFGSGTRLTVV.

This chain uses TRBV7-9 with TRBJ1-1; D remains unclear. Germline CDR1 reads SEHNR; CDR2 reads FQNEAQ (reference sequence). V lost 8 bases and J lost 3, with 22 bases in between. The CDR3 totals 16 residues. The CDR3 reads CASPLAPGGFYTEAFF. The CDR3 DNA follows: TGTGCCAGCCCCCTCGCGCCTGGTGGCTTTTACACTGAAGCTTTCTTT.

The chain combines TRBV29-1 with TRBJ1-1; D gene uncertain. Germline CDR1 reads SQVTM; CDR2 reads ANQGSEA. V was pared by 4 bases and J by 6 bases, with 15 bases between. The CDR3 has 13 residues. Written as DNA, the CDR3 is TGCAGCGTTGTCGGGTTTGGAATCCCTGAAGCTTTCTTT. It codes for CSVVGFGIPEAFF.

V and J are TRBV11-3 and TRBJ2-7; perhaps TRBD2 as D (5 bases). CDR1 is SGHNT, CDR2 YENEEA, per germline. Trimming removed 2 bases from V and 5 bases from J, with 16 bases in between. The CDR3 runs to 15 residues. CDR3 protein: CASSLLSLVAHEQYF. CDR3 coding DNA: TGTGCCAGCAGCTTACTGTCACTAGTTGCCCACGAGCAGTACTTC.

The table lists this clone with a few counts. The V and J genes are TRBV29-1 and TRBJ2-1, with TRBD2 matching 8 bases. The trim removed 4 bases at V and 7 bases at J, leaving 9 bases unmatched. CDR3 length: 14 amino acids. CDR1 is SQVTM, CDR2 ANQGSEA, per germline. For the CDR3, the DNA is TGCAGCGTTGTAGCCAGCGGGAGATTTAATGAGCAGTTCTTC. Translation gives CSVVASGRFNEQFF.

This clone has a handful of counts. It is likely a read error: a sequence one base away is far more abundant. The same CDR3 arises from other DNA sequences in this sample as well. The V call is TRBV5-1, the J call TRBJ2-1; D is tentatively TRBD1 or TRBD2 (5 bases each). There are 15 residues in the CDR3. CDR1 is SGHRS, CDR2 YFSETQ, per germline. Between the trimmed V and J ends, which lost 0 bases and 2 bases, there was a span of 9 bases. The CDR3 DNA follows: TGCGCCAGCAGCTTGGGGGGGAGTACCTACAATGAGCAGTTCTTC. Its protein is CASSLGGSTYNEQFF.

This chain connects TRBV5-1 to TRBJ2-7; TRBD2 aligns across 14 bases. Germline V gene lookup returns CDR1 SGHRS and CDR2 YFSETQ. V was clipped by 4 bases and J by 6 bases; unmatched bases: 15. CDR3 length: 18 amino acids. In nucleotides, the CDR3 is TGCGCCAGCAGCCATCCTCCGGGACTAGCGGGAGATAAGGGCGAGCAGTACTTC. Protein: CASSHPPGLAGDKGEQYF.